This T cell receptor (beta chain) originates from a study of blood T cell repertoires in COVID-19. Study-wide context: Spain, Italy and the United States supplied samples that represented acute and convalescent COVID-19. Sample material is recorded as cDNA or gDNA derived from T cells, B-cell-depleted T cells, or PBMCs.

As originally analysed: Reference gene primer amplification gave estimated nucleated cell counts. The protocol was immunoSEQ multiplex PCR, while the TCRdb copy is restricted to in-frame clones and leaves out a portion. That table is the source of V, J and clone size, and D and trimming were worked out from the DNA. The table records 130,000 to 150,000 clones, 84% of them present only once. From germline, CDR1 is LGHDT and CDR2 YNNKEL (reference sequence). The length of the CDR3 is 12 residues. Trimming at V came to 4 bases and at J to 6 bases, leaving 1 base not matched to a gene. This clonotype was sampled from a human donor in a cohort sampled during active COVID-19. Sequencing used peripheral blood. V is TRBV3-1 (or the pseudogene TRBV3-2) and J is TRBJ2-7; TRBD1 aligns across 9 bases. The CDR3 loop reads CASSRTGVEQYF. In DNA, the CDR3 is TGTGCCAGCAGCCGGACAGGGGTCGAGCAGTACTTC.